This entry concerns a single T cell receptor beta chain. Antigen unknown. These data are taken from a study of vaccination effects on CD4 cells after COVID-19. Antigen-specific CD4+ T cells were expanded (with viral peptide pools) by the ViraFEST assay ahead of sequencing. CD4+ T cell isolation took place after 10 days of culture. Having tested negative for nucleocapsid antibodies, the vaccine recipients showed no prior SARS-CoV-2 infection. Germline loops: CDR1 SGHDT, CDR2 YYEEEE. V trimming: 3 bases; J trimming: 5 bases; junction bases outside the gene matches: 8. The length of the CDR3 is 15 residues. Method: immunoSEQ multiplex PCR; TCRdb's copy keeps in-frame clones and lacks some. The sample holds some 77,000 clones, around 76% seen once.

The sequencing here drew on CD4+ T cells from PBMCs cultured with HCoV-OC43 spike peptides, taken before COVID-19 vaccination. The subset: HCoV-OC43 spike overlapping peptide pool stimulation. The sequence came from a human donor who received a COVID-19 vaccine. The chain combines TRBV5-6 with TRBJ1-1; 9 nucleotides agree with TRBD1. The CDR3 is CASSSSTGGRTEAFF. The CDR3 DNA reads TGTGCCAGCAGCTCGTCGACAGGGGGACGAACTGAAGCTTTCTTT.